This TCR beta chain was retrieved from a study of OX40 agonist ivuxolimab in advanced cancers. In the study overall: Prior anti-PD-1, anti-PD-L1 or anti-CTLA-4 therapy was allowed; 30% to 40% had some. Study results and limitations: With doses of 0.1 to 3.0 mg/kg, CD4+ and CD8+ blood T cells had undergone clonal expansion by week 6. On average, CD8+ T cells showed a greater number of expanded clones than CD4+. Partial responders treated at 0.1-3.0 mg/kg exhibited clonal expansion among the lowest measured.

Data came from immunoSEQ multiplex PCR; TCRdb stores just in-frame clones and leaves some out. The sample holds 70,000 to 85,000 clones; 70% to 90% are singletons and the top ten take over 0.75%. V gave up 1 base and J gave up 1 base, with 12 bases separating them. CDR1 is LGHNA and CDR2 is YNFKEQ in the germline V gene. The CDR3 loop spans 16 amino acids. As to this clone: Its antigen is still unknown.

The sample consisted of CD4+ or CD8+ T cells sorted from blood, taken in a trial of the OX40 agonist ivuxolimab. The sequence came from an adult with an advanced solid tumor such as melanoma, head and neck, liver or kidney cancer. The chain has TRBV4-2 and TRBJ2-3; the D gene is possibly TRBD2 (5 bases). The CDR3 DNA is TGTGCCAGCAGCCAAGGGGTCGGGGTTCGCACAGATACGCAGTATTTT. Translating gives CASSQGVGVRTDTQYF.